A selection of T cell receptor beta chains follows, all from one sample in a study of blood T cell repertoires in COVID-19. Sequencing was performed with immunoSEQ multiplex PCR; in TCRdb, only in-frame clones are kept and a portion is missing. The sample consists of tens of thousands of clones, around 83% of them appearing once. Sequenced: peripheral blood. All receptors come from a middle-aged man with active COVID-19. Each CDR3 is given with its conserved first and last residue. Fields, in order: J gene, clone size, D gene, V gene, CDR3 DNA, CDR3 protein. D genes are given only for firm matches. Size is stated for part of the rows, as once, few or many counts, or as a class when the clone is expanded.

TRBJ2-1 | - | - | TRBV7-3 | TGTGCCAGCAGCTTAAACAGTCAGAATGAGCAGTTCTTC | CASSLNSQNEQFF
TRBJ2-1 | - | - | TRBV4-2 | TGTGCCAGCAGCCAAGGAAGGGAGAATGAGCAGTTCTTC | CASSQGRENEQFF
TRBJ1-1 | - | - | TRBV7-2 | TGTGCCAGCAGCTTCCCGGGAACGGGATCGAACACTGAAGCTTTCTTT | CASSFPGTGSNTEAFF
TRBJ2-3 | - | - | TRBV19 | TGTGCCAGTAGTACGGACCAGGGCGGTACGCAGTATTTT | CASSTDQGGTQYF
TRBJ2-3 | - | TRBD2 | TRBV5-1 | TGCGCCAGCAGCCTGGAGGGACTAGCGGGGGTGAATACGCAGTATTTT | CASSLEGLAGVNTQYF
TRBJ1-1 | - | TRBD1 | TRBV4-1 | TGCGCCAGCAGACTTCCGGGACAGAGATTCGAAGCTTTCTTT | CASRLPGQRFEAFF
TRBJ1-5 | - | TRBD1 | TRBV7-2 | TGTGCCAGCAGCTTTGGACAGGTCCCTAATCAGCCCCAGCATTTT | CASSFGQVPNQPQHF
TRBJ1-2 | - | - | TRBV4-1 | TGCGCCAGCAAGCCAACCCAAGGGCAGGGAGGAGGCTACACCTTC | CASKPTQGQGGGYTF
TRBJ2-4 | - | - | TRBV6-5 | TGTGCCAGCAGTTCCCCCGACGCGGACATTCAGTACTTC | CASSSPDADIQYF
TRBJ2-4 | - | - | TRBV11-2 | TGTGCCAGCAGCACCGACTGGTTGGAAAACATTCAGTACTTC | CASSTDWLENIQYF
TRBJ2-1 | - | TRBD2 | TRBV6-2/TRBV6-3 | TGTGCCAGCAGTTACCCCCAAGGGAGGGTGCGGGACAATGAGCAGTTCTTC | CASSYPQGRVRDNEQFF
TRBJ1-3 | - | TRBD1 | TRBV14 | TGTGCCAGCAGCCGGAACAGGGGCTCCACTGGAAACACCATATATTTT | CASSRNRGSTGNTIYF
TRBJ2-6 | - | TRBD1 | TRBV19 | TGTGCCAGTAGTCGGGACAGGGGGCCCGGGGCCAACGTCCTGACTTTC | CASSRDRGPGANVLTF
TRBJ2-3 | - | - | TRBV2 | TGTGCCAGCAGTGAAGCGCCTGCGGGGTACACAGATACGCAGTATTTT | CASSEAPAGYTDTQYF
TRBJ1-5 | - | TRBD1 | TRBV7-2 | TGTGCCAGCAGCTTATGGGGACAGGGGCAAGGTCAGCCCCAGCATTTT | CASSLWGQGQGQPQHF
TRBJ2-7 | - | - | TRBV19 | TGTGCCAGTAGTCCAGGGTCCATCTACGAGCAGTACTTC | CASSPGSIYEQYF
TRBJ2-4 | - | TRBD1 | TRBV28 | TGTGCCAGCAGTGCATCCGGGACAGGCGGTGACATTCAGTACTTC | CASSASGTGGDIQYF
TRBJ1-2 | - | TRBD1 | TRBV11-2 | TGTGCCAGCAGCTTAGTGGACAGGCCCTATGGCTACACCTTC | CASSLVDRPYGYTF
TRBJ1-3 | - | - | TRBV19 | TGTGCCAGTAGTTTCACAGGGATCGGAAACACCATATATTTT | CASSFTGIGNTIYF
TRBJ2-7 | - | - | TRBV5-1 | TGCGCCAGCAGCTCCAGCAGGGTAACCTACGAGCAGTACTTC | CASSSSRVTYEQYF
TRBJ2-7 | - | TRBD1 | TRBV7-2 | TGTGCCAGCAGCCCCAGACAGGGGCCCTCCTACGAGCAGTACTTC | CASSPRQGPSYEQYF
TRBJ2-7 | - | TRBD1 | TRBV28 | TGTGCCAGCAGGTTCCGGGACAGAGGCGAGCAGTACTTC | CASRFRDRGEQYF
TRBJ1-5 | - | - | TRBV7-2 | TGTGCCAGCAGCTGGACACAGTATAGCAATCAGCCCCAGCATTTT | CASSWTQYSNQPQHF
TRBJ2-1 | - | TRBD2 | TRBV5-1 | TGCGCCAGCAGCTCGACTAGCGGAAGGTACAATGAGCAGTTCTTC | CASSSTSGRYNEQFF
TRBJ1-1 | - | - | TRBV5-4 | TGTGCCAGCAGCGGGGGCTGGAACACTGAAGCTTTCTTT | CASSGGWNTEAFF
TRBJ2-7 | - | - | TRBV11-3 | TGTGCCAGCAGCCTACTTGCAGGGGACTACGAGCAGTACTTC | CASSLLAGDYEQYF
TRBJ2-3 | - | - | TRBV6-5 | TGTGCCAGCAGTCGGACTTACCCACCACGGGATACGCAGTATTTT | CASSRTYPPRDTQYF
TRBJ1-1 | - | TRBD1 | TRBV10-3 | TGTGCCATCAGTGAGTCGTGGTGGGACAGGGTGAACACTGAAGCTTTCTTT | CAISESWWDRVNTEAFF
TRBJ2-1 | - | - | TRBV12-3/TRBV12-4 | TGTGCCAGCAGTTTACTACGTTCCGATGAGCAGTTCTTC | CASSLLRSDEQFF
TRBJ1-4 | once | - | TRBV6-6 | TGTGCCAGCAGTTACTCGTTCCAGGGGCGGCCGGAAAAACTGTTTTTT | CASSYSFQGRPEKLFF
TRBJ1-4 | - | TRBD1 | TRBV5-1 | TGCGCCAGCAGCACCTCGACAGGGGGCTCTGAAAAACTGTTTTTT | CASSTSTGGSEKLFF
TRBJ2-1 | - | - | TRBV18 | TGTGCCAGCTCACCCAAACTAGACTCTACTAATGAGCAGTTCTTC | CASSPKLDSTNEQFF
TRBJ1-1 | - | TRBD1 | TRBV27 | TGTGCCAGCAGTCCCCGAACAGGGGGTGTCACTGAAGCTTTCTTT | CASSPRTGGVTEAFF
TRBJ1-4 | - | - | TRBV6-6 | TGTGCCAGCACCCTACAGGGCACGACTAATGAAAAACTGTTTTTT | CASTLQGTTNEKLFF
TRBJ1-4 | - | TRBD1 | TRBV6-5 | TGTGCCAGCAGGACAGGGACGAAAAAACTGTTTTTT | CASRTGTKKLFF
TRBJ2-3 | - | TRBD2 | TRBV14 | TGTGCCAGCAGCCAAGGGGGAGCGGGGCGCACAGATACGCAGTATTTT | CASSQGGAGRTDTQYF
TRBJ1-5 | - | - | TRBV3-1/TRBV3-2 | TGTGCCAGCAGCCAAGGAGGCGGTAAGAACCAGCCCCAGCATTTT | CASSQGGGKNQPQHF
TRBJ2-2 | - | - | TRBV2 | TGTGCCAGACTCGATCCTAGGGGATCCGGGGAGCTGTTTTTT | CARLDPRGSGELFF
TRBJ2-7 | - | TRBD2 | TRBV6-1 | TGTGCCAGCGGGGGGGTAGCGGGGGACCCCTACGAGCAGTACTTC | CASGGVAGDPYEQYF
TRBJ1-5 | - | TRBD1 | TRBV18 | TGTGCCAGCTCACCAGGACAGGGCGGCAATCAGCCCCAGCATTTT | CASSPGQGGNQPQHF
TRBJ2-3 | - | - | TRBV19 | TGTGCCAGTAGTCGGACTACAGGAGATACGCAGTATTTT | CASSRTTGDTQYF
TRBJ1-2 | - | TRBD1 | TRBV3-1/TRBV3-2 | TGTGCCAGCAGCCAAGCTCTACAGGGGGACAACTATGGCTACACCTTC | CASSQALQGDNYGYTF
TRBJ2-5 | once | TRBD2 | TRBV5-1 | TGCGCCAGCAGCTCAACGGGACTAGCGGGAGAGACCCAGTACTTC | CASSSTGLAGETQYF
TRBJ2-5 | once | - | TRBV5-1 | TGCGCCAGCAGATATGGGCAGGCAGTGGAGACCCAGTACTTC | CASRYGQAVETQYF
TRBJ2-5 | - | TRBD1 | TRBV6-2/TRBV6-3 | TGTGCCAGCAACCCGGACAGGGGGCGAGAGACCCAGTACTTC | CASNPDRGRETQYF